Here is one T cell receptor (beta chain) with its context. The record originates from a study of relationships among human T cell subsets. This CDR3 region has 15 residues. Germline CDR1 SGHNT, CDR2 YENEEA. With V trimmed by 5 bases and J by 4 bases, 5 bases remained unmatched. From mRNA, alpha and beta CDR3 regions were amplified using semiquantitative ARM-PCR. Exponential amplification used communal superprimers after tagged nested gene-specific primers in ARM-PCR. TCRdb called the multiplex PCR reads again in MiXCR, with one record for every CDR3 protein. The data show around 14,000 distinct CDR3 sequences, about three fifths seen once.

V usage is TRBV11-3 and J usage is TRBJ1-3, with 10 bases fitting TRBD1. The sequencing input was total T cells sorted from blood. The TCR was taken from a man aged 35 to 55 in good health. CDR3 bases: TGTGCCAGCAGCCCGGGACAGGGGCGCGGAAACACCATATATTTT. It specifies CASSPGQGRGNTIYF.